This T cell receptor beta chain appears in the sequencing data of a study of T cell responses to AZD1222 COVID-19 vaccine (dated by TCRdb to 2020 to 2023). At the level of the whole study: TCR sequencing was performed for 230 to 250 trial participants, of whom about 200 were given two doses of AZD1222 and 26 were given two doses of MenACWY control vaccine. Trial participants were enrolled by age into subgroups of 18-55, 56-69 and 70-plus years, and 148, 28 and 57 TCR-sequenced participants, respectively, were included in these subgroups. The research as a whole found: After two AZD1222 doses, spike-specific TCR breadth and depth were significantly higher than at day 0 and than in MenACWY recipients. In the small 56-69-year group, the increase in depth fell short of significance, most likely because of low power. The vaccine-associated CD4 TCRs covered the entire spike protein, and the dominant responses fell in regions 160-218 and 743-854. Because no samples from the day 14 peak response were available, repertoires could be characterized only after the peak T cell response. Reportedly, close to half of the unique spike-specific TCRs recognized epitopes lying outside the regions that are mutated in the B.1.351 and B.1.1.7 variants. Participants were mostly white British and included more females than males, and it was suggested by the authors that clonal diversity may have been underestimated. Conclusions about previously exposed vaccinees are limited, since just five or six AZD1222 recipients were seropositive for SARS-CoV-2 at baseline.

CDR1 and CDR2, per the germline V gene, are MGHRA and YSYEKL. V gives up 4 bases and J gives up 6 bases, and the segment between their germline ends measures 11 bases. Reading from cysteine to phenylalanine, the CDR3 counts 13 amino acids. Only CDR3 DNA remains: 39 bases, in frame from the first base. The CDR3 regions of human TCRbeta chains were subjected to immunosequencing. As for how the authors treated the data: TCRs in the repertoires were matched against a reference library of SARS-CoV-2-specific TCRs that had been generated with the MIRA antigen-specificity platform. Breadth was defined as the fraction of unique TCRs that were SARS-CoV-2-associated, and depth was defined as the fraction of total T cells that were SARS-CoV-2-associated. Using the MIRA data, each spike-specific TCR was mapped to the spike region that the TCR reacts to and placed in a CD4 or CD8 class. Log10-transformed breadth and depth values were compared by one-way ANOVA with Sidak's multiple comparisons tests. In its TCRdb copy, this immuneACCESS table keeps in-frame sequences only and misses some clones. Where compared with another copy, unresolved V genes explain less than half of these, and the others have no known cause. V and J calls and clone size follow that table, whereas D and trimming were derived from the DNA. The sample includes about 200,000 clones, with 91% observed a single time. Nearly 3.5% of the sample goes to the ten largest clones.

Notes on this clone: Its target antigen remains unknown. Base qualities are not recorded, but no much larger clone differs from it by a single base.

In the paper's terms, the time point label means: about 28 days (+/-7) after the second vaccine dose. AZD1222 recipients given second doses at about 4 weeks or at about 12 weeks were pooled, since spike-specific TCR depth and breadth were not found to differ between the two schedules. The vaccinee samples were drawn from two UK trials, COV001 and COV002, one of which was a single-blind randomized controlled phase 2/3 trial testing AZD1222 (ChAdOx1 nCoV-19) in healthy adults. For TCRbeta chain sequencing, PBMC samples were collected from trial participants at day 0 and at day 28 after the second dose.

The V gene is TRBV4-1 and the J gene is TRBJ2-3; TRBD2 might be the D gene, on 6 matching bases. Material: peripheral blood, obtained 28 days after the second AZD1222 dose. The TCR originated in an adult who received the AZD1222 COVID-19 vaccine. The CDR3 is CASSPPGLDTQYF. The nucleotide sequence is given as TGCGCCAGCAGCCCCCCGGGACTTGATACGCAGTATTTT.